A selection of T cell receptor beta chains follows, all from one sample in a study of post-analysis software for immune sequencing data. TCRdb ran MiXCR on the PCR reads and lists one entry per CDR3 protein. The repertoire consists of 150,000 to 200,000 distinct CDR3 sequences, with around 30% occurring once and the leading ten covering approximately 1.4%. Sequencing used blood. The origin of the receptors is a girl aged 10-17 years with multiple sclerosis. CDR3s include the opening cysteine and the closing phenylalanine or tryptophan. The D gene is left open where the match is weak. Clone size is not always given. Where it is, it says once, few, many or a class for expanded clones.

TRBJ2-1,TRBD1,many,TRBV7-9,TGTGCCAGCACCACAACAGGGGCAGGACCGTTCTTC,CASTTTGAGPFF
TRBJ2-1,TRBD2,.,TRBV12-3/TRBV12-4,TGTGCCAGCAGGGGACTAGCGGGAGTAAATAACAATGAGCAGTTCTTC,CASRGLAGVNNNEQFF
TRBJ1-4,TRBD1,.,TRBV5-6,TGTGCCAGCAGATTGAACCGGGACAGCCGTGCAACTAATGAAAAACTGTTTTTT,CASRLNRDSRATNEKLFF
TRBJ1-1,TRBD1,.,TRBV24-1,TGTGCCACCAGTGACACCGGGACAGGGTCCACTGAAGCTTTCTTT,CATSDTGTGSTEAFF
TRBJ2-1,.,few,TRBV2,TGTGCCAGCAGGAGCCCTAGGGGAAATGAGCAGTTCTTC,CASRSPRGNEQFF
TRBJ1-5,.,few,TRBV7-9,TGTGCCAGCAGCTTAGGGAGGGCAAACAATCAGCCCCAGCATTTT,CASSLGRANNQPQHF
TRBJ2-7,TRBD2,many,TRBV7-2,TGTGCCAGCAGCTCCCTCCCTCTAGCGGGAGGCGAGCAGTACTTC,CASSSLPLAGGEQYF
TRBJ2-1,.,.,TRBV29-1,TGCAGCGTTGAAGTCAGGGACAATGAGCAGTTCTTC,CSVEVRDNEQFF
TRBJ2-6,.,few,TRBV19,TGTGCCAGTCGTAAGGCCCCCTCTGGGGCCAACGTCCTGACTTTC,CASRKAPSGANVLTF
TRBJ1-2,.,.,TRBV7-9,TGTGCCAGCAGCTTAGCGGACCGTTTTAACTATGGCTACACCTTC,CASSLADRFNYGYTF
TRBJ1-2,TRBD1,few,TRBV28,TGTGCCAGCATACACCACGGGACAGGGAAACCAGGACACTATGGCTACACCTTC,CASIHHGTGKPGHYGYTF
TRBJ2-3,.,.,TRBV5-1,TGCGCCAGCAGCCTAAGCGGTCCCACAGATACGCAGTATTTT,CASSLSGPTDTQYF
TRBJ2-3,.,.,TRBV20-1,TGCAGTGCTAGGGGCTCCGGGACAGATACGCAGTATTTT,CSARGSGTDTQYF
TRBJ2-5,TRBD2,many,TRBV28,TGTGCCAGCAGTCCATGGGACCTAGCGGGCCTCCAAGAGACCCAGTACTTC,CASSPWDLAGLQETQYF
TRBJ2-1,.,.,TRBV30,TGTGCCTTGAGACTTGTCAGCGAGCAGTTCTTC,CALRLVSEQFF
TRBJ1-5,.,.,TRBV5-1,TGCGCCAGCAGCTTGCACCTGCCCCAGCATTTT,CASSLHLPQHF
TRBJ2-7,.,.,TRBV7-9,TGTGCCAGCAGCTTAGGCCTTCTTAAAGTTCAAGGCCCCCACGAGCAGTACTTC,CASSLGLLKVQGPHEQYF
TRBJ2-4,TRBD1,.,TRBV2,TGTGCCAGCAGGACAGGGGAGGCCAAAAACATTCAGTACTTC,CASRTGEAKNIQYF
TRBJ1-2,.,many,TRBV25-1,TGTGCCAGCAGTGAAGGTATTAGCTACACCTTC,CASSEGISYTF
TRBJ2-3,.,medium-sized,TRBV20-1,TGCAGTTTGGCCCACACAGATACGCAGTATTTT,CSLAHTDTQYF
TRBJ1-1,TRBD1,.,TRBV3-1,TGTGCCAGCAGCCGGACAGGGGGGGACACTGAAGCTTTCTTT,CASSRTGGDTEAFF
TRBJ2-1,TRBD1,many,TRBV20-1,TGCAGTGCTAGAGATTCGGGACAGGGAGGGACCTACAATGAGCAGTTCTTC,CSARDSGQGGTYNEQFF
TRBJ2-4,TRBD2,once,TRBV28,TGTGCCAGCAGCCGCAGCGGGCGAGCGGGAGAGGAGGGCATTCAGTACTTC,CASSRSGRAGEEGIQYF
TRBJ2-1,.,many,TRBV15,TGTGCCACCAGCAGAGATCCGGGGCCCAATGAGCAGTTCTTC,CATSRDPGPNEQFF
TRBJ2-1,TRBD2,few,TRBV14,TGTGCCAGCAGCCAAGATTGGACTAGCGCAGGGAATGAGCAGTTCTTC,CASSQDWTSAGNEQFF
TRBJ2-5,.,many,TRBV5-6,TGTGCCAGCACCTTGGGGCAGATACAAGAGACCCAGTACTTC,CASTLGQIQETQYF
TRBJ1-6,.,.,TRBV5-1,TGCGCCAGCAGCTTGGAAGGGTACAATTCACCCCTCCACTTT,CASSLEGYNSPLHF
TRBJ2-1,TRBD2,.,TRBV2,TGTGCTACAAGGGGTAGCGGGAGTTCCTACAATGAGCAGTTCTTC,CATRGSGSSYNEQFF
TRBJ2-5,.,.,TRBV10-1,TGCGCCAGCAGCGGGACAAACCAAGGGACCCAGTACTTC,CASSGTNQGTQYF